This TCR beta chain was sequenced during a study of identical twins. Study-wide results and limits: The authors noted that invariant MAIT and iNKT cells could partly confound zero-insertion analyses. Models underestimated how often monozygotic twins shared out-of-frame TCR alpha.

V dropped 1 base and J dropped 4 bases, with 11 bases sitting between them. There are 15 residues in the CDR3. The germline gives CDR1 LNHNV, CDR2 YYDKDF (reference sequence). TCRdb independently ran MiXCR on the 5' RACE reads; one entry per CDR3 protein. The repertoire consists of roughly 470,000 distinct CDR3 sequences, with 14% occurring once and the leading ten covering approximately 0.98%. Points on this clonotype: The antigen is unknown.

Separately, the same data were catalogued under a study of yellow fever vaccine responses in identical twins.

This receptor was obtained from a woman aged 18-29 years in good health. The gene calls are TRBV15 and TRBJ1-5; D call uncertain. The sample consisted of CD4+ T cells sorted from blood. CDR3 sequence reads: CATSRAPTGNQPQHF. The CDR3 DNA follows: TGTGCCACCAGCAGAGCCCCTACGGGTAATCAGCCCCAGCATTTT.